The 10 T cell receptor beta chains in this list originate from one sample, sequenced in a study of beta chain features in type 1 diabetes. Expressed TCRB transcripts were sequenced because the isolated RNA had all been reverse transcribed beforehand. Repertoires were generated with immunoSEQ multiplex PCR, while TCRdb's copy carries only in-frame clones and drops some. This sample has about 200,000 clones, with under 13% found just once. The source material was central memory CD4+ T cells from blood. These receptor sequences come from a man aged 18 to 35 in good health.

This clone was seen a few times. The chain combines TRBV7-9 with TRBJ2-5; 8 bases map to TRBD1. After removal of 6 bases from V and 5 bases from J, the junction contained 5 bases not matched to a gene. Germline loops: CDR1 SEHNR, CDR2 FQNEAQ (reference sequence). The CDR3 has 13 amino acids. CDR3: CASRATGGETQYF. The DNA of the CDR3 is TGTGCCAGCAGGGCTACAGGGGGTGAGACCCAGTACTTC. The variable domain in full, completed from reference TRBV7-9 and TRBJ2-5, reads DTGVSQNPRHKITKRGQNVTFRCDPISEHNRLYWYRQTLGQGPEFLTYFQNEAQLEKSRLLSDRFSAERPKGSFSTLEIQRTEQGDSAMYLCASRATGGETQYFGPGTRLLVL.

The gene calls are TRBV19 and TRBJ1-2; D ambiguous. Between the trimmed V and J ends, which lost 5 bases and 4 bases, there was a span of 8 bases. The CDR3 runs to 12 residues. The germline gives CDR1 LNHDA, CDR2 SQIVND (reference sequence). CDR3 in amino acids: CASSRTGYGYTF. CDR3 in DNA: TGTGCCAGTAGTCGGACCGGCTATGGCTACACCTTC. Full variable domain (rest looked up from reference TRBV19 and TRBJ1-2): DGGITQSPKYLFRKEGQNVTLSCEQNLNHDAMYWYRQDPGQGLRLIYYSQIVNDFQKGDIAEGYSVSREKKESFPLTVTSAQKNPTAFYLCASSRTGYGYTFGSGTRLTVV.

A note on this clone: A far larger clone is one nucleotide away, so this likely arose from a read error. The chain joins TRBV7-2 to TRBJ2-5; the D gene is possibly TRBD1 (6 bases). V dropped 2 bases and J dropped 2 bases, with 6 bases sitting between them. Germline V CDR1 and CDR2: SGHTA, FQGNSA. The CDR3 runs 13 residues. CDR3 nucleotide sequence: TGTGCCAGCAGCTTACAGGGGCAAGAGACCCAGTACTTC. Translated: CASSLQGQETQYF.

This clone was detected many times. The chain couples TRBV18 to TRBJ2-3, with D perhaps matching TRBD1 (5 bases). This CDR3 has 13 amino acids. The ends were cut back, 8 bases at V and 6 bases at J, with 15 bases in the middle. Germline V gives CDR1 KGHSH, CDR2 LQKENI. CDR3: CASTPRVPDTQYF. The CDR3 bases are TGTGCCAGCACCCCCAGGGTCCCCGATACGCAGTATTTT. Filled out from reference TRBV18 and TRBJ2-3, the complete variable domain reads NAGVMQNPRHLVRRRGQEARLRCSPMKGHSHVYWYRQLPEEGLKFMVYLQKENIIDESGMPKERFSAEFPKEGPSILRIQQVVRGDSAAYFCASTPRVPDTQYFGPGTRLTVL.

The chain couples TRBV30 to TRBJ2-2; no definite D call. The V gene lost 0 bases and the J gene lost 4 bases, with 6 bases spanning the gap. Per germline, CDR1 GTSNPN and CDR2 SVGIG (reference sequence). This CDR3 is built from 13 residues. CDR3 in DNA: TGTGCCTGGAGTGTACACGGCACCGGGGAGCTGTTTTTT. Translated, it gives CAWSVHGTGELFF. The full variable domain, its missing parts supplied by reference TRBV30 and TRBJ2-2, is SQTIHQWPATLVQPVGSPLSLECTVEGTSNPNLYWYRQAAGRGLQLLFYSVGIGQISSEVPQNLSASRPQDRQFILSSKKLLLSDSGFYLCAWSVHGTGELFFGEGSRLTVL.

This clone was seen a few times. The chain joins TRBV6-5 to TRBJ1-1, with D possibly TRBD1 on 5 matching bases. This CDR3 has 13 residues. V was pared by 6 bases and J by 6 bases, with 14 bases between. From germline, CDR1 is MNHEY and CDR2 SVGAGI. CDR3 loop: CASSTGGKAEAFF. The DNA for the CDR3 is TGTGCCAGCAGCACGGGGGGTAAGGCTGAAGCTTTCTTT.

The chain carries TRBV25-1 and TRBJ2-7; 9 nucleotides match TRBD2. The CDR3 length is 13 residues. V lost 8 bases to trimming and J lost 2 bases; unmatched junction nucleotides: 4. The V gene's germline CDR1 is MGHDK and CDR2 SYGVNS. CDR3 sequence reads: CASGTSLPYEQYF. CDR3 bases: TGTGCCAGCGGGACTAGCCTTCCCTACGAGCAGTACTTC.

This clone was detected only a few times. V is TRBV6-5 and J is TRBJ2-1; D may be TRBD1 or TRBD2 (5 bases each). V was clipped by 2 bases and J by 7 bases, with 18 bases between them. This CDR3 comprises 16 residues. Germline CDR1 and CDR2: MNHEY and SVGAGI. The CDR3 sequence is CASSYLGDDVGNEQFF. CDR3 nucleotides: TGTGCCAGCAGTTACCTCGGGGACGATGTGGGGAATGAGCAGTTCTTC.

This clone was observed a few times. This rearrangement joins TRBV9 to TRBJ2-2, with D tentatively TRBD2 (5 bases). This CDR3 is built from 16 residues. Trimming left V 0 bases short and J 6 bases short, with 15 bases between. CDR1 and CDR2 from the germline V gene are SGDLS and YYNGEE. The CDR3 sequence: CASSVDPGRTSGELFF. CDR3 DNA sequence: TGTGCCAGCAGCGTAGACCCGGGGAGAACCTCCGGGGAGCTGTTTTTT.

This clone was observed at least ten times. The chain employs TRBV25-1 and TRBJ1-4; no reliable D call. The germline CDR1 and CDR2 sequences are MGHDK and SYGVNS. Trimming took off 6 bases at V and 0 bases at J, with 8 bases between the two ends. CDR3 length equals 14 residues. The CDR3 DNA reads as TGTGCCAGCAGAAGCCCTGCAACTAATGAAAAACTGTTTTTT. Translating it yields CASRSPATNEKLFF.